This T cell receptor beta chain was captured by sequencing in a study of shared clonotypes between healthy human individuals (dated by TCRdb to 2020 to 2022). For context, the study as a whole: A couple of women and three men aged 18 to 49 years were included in the cohort. To increase sequencing depth and limit assay-specific biases, different laboratories used diverse techniques to prepare libraries and sequence TCR repertoires. To estimate repertoire size and how much clonotypes are shared between individuals, the study performed deep sequencing of blood TCR repertoires from a handful of healthy adults. Each donor's leukapheresis produced roughly between roughly 0.94 and 9.5 billion PBMCs. For each donor, CD4 naive and CD4 memory were each run on three plates, CD8 naive on two plates, and CD8 memory on one plate. Study-level results and caveats: When a few donors were compared, the shared fraction of clonotypes was around 4.6% for naive CD4, approximately 3.3% for naive CD8, 2% to 2.5% for memory CD4, and 0.35% to 0.4% for memory CD8. Rarefaction of sorted-subset datasets indicated incomplete sequencing despite the large sequencing depth. Only blood was sampled, and tissue TCR repertoires likely differ from those in blood. Based on pairwise subsampling, the degree of clonotype sharing among donors was expected to be affected by sequencing depth. Naive subsets generally had larger estimated clonotype richness than memory subsets did. Because the study included a small number of donors, the genetic and exposure-history diversity represented was limited. Compared with non-shared clonotypes, the clonotypes found in all four sorted-subset donors had higher generation probabilities.

Using the deep immunoSEQ assay, TCR CDR3 regions were amplified from genomic DNA by multiplex PCR. Extracted genomic DNA from each cell subset was distributed evenly across all wells of several immunoSEQ 96-well plates, and each plate was treated as a replicate. For sorted subsets, approximately 200 ng of genomic DNA, equivalent to 30,000 or so T cell genomes, went into each replicate PCR. Purified libraries were measured with a Qubit 3.0 fluorometer, size-checked on a Bioanalyzer 2100, and measured again with the KAPA Library Quantification kit. Every immunoSEQ 96-well plate was sequenced on a separate single-read 150-cycle Illumina NextSeq 550 flow cell. The authors' pipeline ran thus. The immunoSEQ output contained only junctional sequences without quality scores, so filtering could not match that applied to full-length reads. Sequences were annotated with PyIR, a Python wrapper for IgBLAST v1.9, and V/J genes and CDR3 were assigned using IMGT germline references. Reads with weak V/J assignments (E-value above 1e-6), missing CDR3, stop codons, out-of-frame junctions, or ambiguous translated residues were removed. V3J clonotypes were defined by identical inferred V gene, J gene, and CDR3 amino acid sequence. The percentage overlap between two repertoires was calculated by dividing the number of shared unique clonotypes by the size of the smaller repertoire. RTK rarefaction, the Chao1 estimator, and Recon v2.1 estimates of unobserved clonotypes were used to assess repertoire richness. For all TCRbeta clonotypes obtained by the gDNA method from a few donors, generation probabilities were computed with OLGA. This is the immuneACCESS table as TCRdb keeps it, with only in-frame sequences that have V and J called. A part of the clones is gone; compared with another copy, unresolved V genes explain less than half, and the rest is unexplained. The D gene and trimming were derived from the DNA, and the V and J assignments and clone size from that table. A total of roughly 2.6 million clones appear in this sample, around 90% of them only once. 0.11% to 0.15% of the sample is held by the ten biggest clonotypes.

In the germline V gene, CDR1 corresponds to MNHEY and CDR2 to SVGAGI. The CDR3 starts with the cysteine, ends with the phenylalanine, and has 15 residues. Only the CDR3 portion is preserved as DNA: 45 bases, with reading frame beginning at the first base. Trimmed from V: 4 bases; trimmed from J: 1 base; junction bases lacking a gene match: 1. A note on this clone: No cognate antigen has been identified for it. No quality values exist for individual bases; no much larger clone is one base distant.

The donors were healthy, HIV-negative adults who had no recently reported acute infections or vaccinations. All donors were Caucasian adults living in Nashville, Tennessee, USA. CD4+ T cells were enriched by magnetic negative selection; naive cells were then positively selected on CD45RA, and the negative fraction formed the memory subset. After blood collection by leukapheresis, PBMCs were isolated using Ficoll-Histopaque density gradient centrifugation and then cryopreserved in the vapor phase of liquid nitrogen. Analytical flow cytometry was used to check the purity and quantity of every magnetically sorted T cell population. Genomic DNA was isolated from every sorted fraction and measured by UV absorbance on a Nanodrop 2000c.

The clonotype comes from a young man in good health. The sequencing input was naive CD4+ T cells sorted from blood. The sample's cell subset or site label, in plain terms: CD45RA+ positively selected. The chain uses TRBV6-5 and TRBJ2-6, and 7 bases in between align with TRBD1. Here the CDR3 is given as CASSSTGSGANVLTF. The nucleotide sequence reads as follows: TGTGCCAGCAGTTCGACAGGGTCTGGGGCCAACGTCCTGACTTTC.